The entry that follows covers one T cell receptor beta chain sequence. This clonotype was observed a handful of times. It has no known antigen specificity. Within one base of it there is no much larger clone, and no base qualities were kept. These data come from a study of T cell repertoires in cytomegalovirus infection (dated by TCRdb to the late 2010s). Background on the whole study: Recently identified HLA-C-restricted CMV epitopes, whose presentation resists viral immunomodulation, were targeted by peptide stimulations together with well-studied HLA-B-restricted epitopes. The HLA type of each donor mattered for the analysis, because public TCR beta signatures pointed to carriage of CMV infection along with the matching HLA type. What the study reported, not specific to this receptor: In both this cohort and an independent roughly 330-donor cohort, the cumulative frequency of public TCR beta family members distinguished carriers of CMV infection plus the relevant HLA type. The ex vivo response was dominated by HLA-C-restricted CMV-specific TCR beta clonotypes, and the single most frequent clonotype in two of eight donors was supplied by these HLA-C-restricted clonotypes.

Sequencing was performed on an Illumina HiSeq 1500. In-frame beta chains were kept once TCRdb had trimmed the public reads at Q25 with fastp and called clones with MiXCR. A single entry per CDR3 protein holds the most common genes and DNA from its merged rows. This sample has 570,000 or so distinct CDR3 sequences in its table, and over 35% of those were observed once. The top ten hold more than 40% of the sample. The label giving this sample's treatment or condition can be read as: in vitro stimulation with specific CMV peptide epitopes to enrich CMV-specific T cells. The specimen comprised cultured PBMCs, sampled from culture after CMV antigen stimulation. The source of this sequence is a human donor in good health (CMV status not recorded). Some clones in this sample may be carry-over from other donors' samples.

The CDR3 here reads CASSPGTGGFLKQYF. The nucleotide sequence is TGTGCCAGCAGCCCCGGGACAGGGGGCTTCCTAAAGCAGTACTTC. Recombination connected TRBV7-2 to TRBJ2-7, and TRBD1 matches 12 of the central bases. Reading the germline V gene gives CDR1 SGHTA and CDR2 FQGNSA. The CDR3 covers 15 residues, taking in both the cysteine and the phenylalanine. Only the CDR3 part of the read is kept: 45 bases, read in frame from the first base. Trimming removed 5 bases from V and 8 bases from J; the gene matches leave 10 bases unexplained.